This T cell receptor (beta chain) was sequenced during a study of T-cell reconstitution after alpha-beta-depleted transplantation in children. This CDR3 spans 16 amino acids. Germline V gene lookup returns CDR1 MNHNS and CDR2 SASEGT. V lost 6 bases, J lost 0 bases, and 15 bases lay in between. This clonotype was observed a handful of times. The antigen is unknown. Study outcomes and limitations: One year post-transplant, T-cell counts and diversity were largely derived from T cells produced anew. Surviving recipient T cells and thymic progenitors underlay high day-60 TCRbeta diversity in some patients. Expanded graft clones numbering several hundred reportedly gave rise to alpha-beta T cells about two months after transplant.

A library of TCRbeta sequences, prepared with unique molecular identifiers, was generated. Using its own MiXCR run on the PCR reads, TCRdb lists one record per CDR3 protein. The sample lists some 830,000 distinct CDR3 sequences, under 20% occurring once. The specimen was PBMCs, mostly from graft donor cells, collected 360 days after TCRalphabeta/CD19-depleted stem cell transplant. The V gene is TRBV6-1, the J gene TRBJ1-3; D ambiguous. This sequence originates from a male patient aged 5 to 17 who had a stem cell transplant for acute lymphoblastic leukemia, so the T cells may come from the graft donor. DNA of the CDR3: TGTGCCAGCAGCTTCCCCGGACCCACCTCTGGAAACACCATATATTTT. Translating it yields CASSFPGPTSGNTIYF.